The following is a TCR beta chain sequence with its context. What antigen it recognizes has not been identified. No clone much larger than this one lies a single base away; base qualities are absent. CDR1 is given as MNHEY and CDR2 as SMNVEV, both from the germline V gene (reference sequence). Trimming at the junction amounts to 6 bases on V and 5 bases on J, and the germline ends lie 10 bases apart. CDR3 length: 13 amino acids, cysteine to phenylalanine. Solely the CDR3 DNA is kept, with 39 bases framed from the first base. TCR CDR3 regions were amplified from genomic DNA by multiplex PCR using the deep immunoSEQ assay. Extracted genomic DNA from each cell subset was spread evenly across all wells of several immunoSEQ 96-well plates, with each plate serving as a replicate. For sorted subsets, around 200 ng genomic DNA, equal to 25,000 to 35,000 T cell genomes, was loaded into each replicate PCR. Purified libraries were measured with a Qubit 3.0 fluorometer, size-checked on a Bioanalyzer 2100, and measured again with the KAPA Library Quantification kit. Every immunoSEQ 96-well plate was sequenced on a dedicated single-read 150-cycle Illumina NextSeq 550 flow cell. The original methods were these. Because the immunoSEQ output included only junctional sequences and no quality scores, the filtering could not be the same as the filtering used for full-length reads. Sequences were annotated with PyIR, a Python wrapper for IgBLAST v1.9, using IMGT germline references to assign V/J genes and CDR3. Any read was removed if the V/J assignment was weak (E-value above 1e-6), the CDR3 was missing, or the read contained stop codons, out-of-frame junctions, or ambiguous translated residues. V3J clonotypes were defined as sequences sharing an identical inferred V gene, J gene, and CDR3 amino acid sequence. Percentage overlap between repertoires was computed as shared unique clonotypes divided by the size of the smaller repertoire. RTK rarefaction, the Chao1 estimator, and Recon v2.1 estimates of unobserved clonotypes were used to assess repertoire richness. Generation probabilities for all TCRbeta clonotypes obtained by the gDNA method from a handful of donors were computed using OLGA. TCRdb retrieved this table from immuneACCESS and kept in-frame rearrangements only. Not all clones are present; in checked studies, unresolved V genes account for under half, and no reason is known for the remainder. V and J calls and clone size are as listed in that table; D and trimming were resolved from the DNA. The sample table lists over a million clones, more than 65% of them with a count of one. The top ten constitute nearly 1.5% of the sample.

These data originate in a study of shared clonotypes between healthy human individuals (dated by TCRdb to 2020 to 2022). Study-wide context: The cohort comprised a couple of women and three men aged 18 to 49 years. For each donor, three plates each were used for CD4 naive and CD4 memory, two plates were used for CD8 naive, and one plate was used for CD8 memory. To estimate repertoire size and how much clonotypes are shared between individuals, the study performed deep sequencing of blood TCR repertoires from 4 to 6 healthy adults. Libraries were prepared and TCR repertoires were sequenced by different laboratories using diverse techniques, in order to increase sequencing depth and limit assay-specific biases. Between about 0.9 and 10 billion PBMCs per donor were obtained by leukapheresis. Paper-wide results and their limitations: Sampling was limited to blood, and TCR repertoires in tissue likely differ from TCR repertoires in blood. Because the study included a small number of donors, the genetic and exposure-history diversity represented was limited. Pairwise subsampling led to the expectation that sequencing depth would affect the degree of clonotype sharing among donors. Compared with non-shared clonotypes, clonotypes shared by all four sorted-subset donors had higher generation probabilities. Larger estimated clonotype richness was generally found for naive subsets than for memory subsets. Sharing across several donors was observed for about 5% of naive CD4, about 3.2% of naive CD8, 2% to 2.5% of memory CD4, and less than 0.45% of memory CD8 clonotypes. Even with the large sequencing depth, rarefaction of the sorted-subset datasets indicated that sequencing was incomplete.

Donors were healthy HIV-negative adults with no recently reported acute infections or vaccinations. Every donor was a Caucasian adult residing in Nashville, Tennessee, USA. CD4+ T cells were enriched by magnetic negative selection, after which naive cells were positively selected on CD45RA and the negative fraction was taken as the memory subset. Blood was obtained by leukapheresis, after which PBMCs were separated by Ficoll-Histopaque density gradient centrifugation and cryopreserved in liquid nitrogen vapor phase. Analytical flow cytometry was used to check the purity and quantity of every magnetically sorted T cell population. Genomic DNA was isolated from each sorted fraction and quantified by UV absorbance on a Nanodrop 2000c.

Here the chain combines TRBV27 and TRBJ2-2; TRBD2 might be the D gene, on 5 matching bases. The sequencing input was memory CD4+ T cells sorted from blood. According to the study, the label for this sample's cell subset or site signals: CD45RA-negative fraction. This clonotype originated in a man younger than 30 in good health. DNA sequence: TGTGCCAGCAGCCCCCGCGGGACCGGGGAGCTGTTTTTT. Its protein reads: CASSPRGTGELFF.